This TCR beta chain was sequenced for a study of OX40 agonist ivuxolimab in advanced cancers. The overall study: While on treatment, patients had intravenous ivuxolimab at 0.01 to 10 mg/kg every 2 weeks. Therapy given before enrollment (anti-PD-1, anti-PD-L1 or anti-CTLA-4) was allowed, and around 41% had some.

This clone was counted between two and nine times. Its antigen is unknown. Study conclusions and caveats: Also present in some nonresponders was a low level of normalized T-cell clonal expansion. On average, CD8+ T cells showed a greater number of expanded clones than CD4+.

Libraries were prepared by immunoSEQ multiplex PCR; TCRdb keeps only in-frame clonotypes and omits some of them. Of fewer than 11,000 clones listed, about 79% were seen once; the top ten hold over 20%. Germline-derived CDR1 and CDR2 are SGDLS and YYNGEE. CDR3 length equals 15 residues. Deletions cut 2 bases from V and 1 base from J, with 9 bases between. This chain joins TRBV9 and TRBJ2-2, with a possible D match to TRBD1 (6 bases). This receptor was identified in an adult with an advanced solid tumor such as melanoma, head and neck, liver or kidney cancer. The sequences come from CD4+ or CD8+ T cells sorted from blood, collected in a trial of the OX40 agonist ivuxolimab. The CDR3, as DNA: TGTGCCAGCAGCGTCGGGACACTGAACACCGGGGAGCTGTTTTTT. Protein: CASSVGTLNTGELFF.